These 5 T cell receptor beta chains were all obtained from the same sample, sequenced in a study of blood T cell repertoires in COVID-19. Some clones are missing from TCRdb's copy, which holds only in-frame ones; the method was immunoSEQ multiplex PCR. The sample has 95,000 or so clones; about four fifths are singletons. Sequencing used peripheral blood. These receptors all come from a man of 80 years or more with COVID-19, enrolled during active disease.

The chain is built from TRBV29-1 and TRBJ1-1, with TRBD1 matching 8 bases. Germline V CDR1 and CDR2: SQVTM, ANQGSEA. Trimming cost V 5 bases and J 1 base; bases outside gene matches: 9. The CDR3 contains 15 residues. The CDR3 reads CSVSTGGLGNTEAFF. The CDR3 nucleotides read TGCAGCGTTTCTACAGGGGGGCTAGGGAACACTGAAGCTTTCTTT.

The rearrangement links TRBV5-8 to TRBJ1-1; 7 nucleotides agree with TRBD1. This CDR3 is 17 amino acids long. With V trimmed by 4 bases and J by 5 bases, 17 bases remained unmatched. Germline V lookup: CDR1 SGHTS, CDR2 YDEGEE. The CDR3 DNA is TGTGCCAGCAGCCCCGCGTCCGGGACAGTTTCGGGAACTGAAGCTTTCTTT. Residues: CASSPASGTVSGTEAFF.

The V and J genes are TRBV30 and TRBJ1-2; TRBD1 matches 7 bases. Germline V gene sequence: CDR1 GTSNPN, CDR2 SVGIG (reference sequence). The CDR3 is made up of 13 amino acids. With V trimmed by 0 bases and J by 3 bases, 1 base remained unmatched. CDR3 nucleotide sequence: TGTGCCTGGAGTGTCCAGGGGGACTATGGCTACACCTTC. Amino acids: CAWSVQGDYGYTF.

The genes are TRBV7-2 and TRBJ1-6; D may be TRBD1 (5 bases). This CDR3 is 16 amino acids long. Per germline, CDR1 SGHTA and CDR2 FQGNSA. Between the trimmed V and J ends, which lost 2 bases and 10 bases, there was a span of 18 bases. CDR3 residues: CASSLTVGGIGSPLHF. The CDR3 DNA reads as TGTGCCAGCAGCTTAACCGTTGGGGGGATTGGGTCACCCCTCCACTTT.

This clone came up once. This chain joins TRBV2 and TRBJ2-7; no definite D call. CDR3 length: 10 amino acids. The V end lost 6 bases, the J end lost 8 bases, and 8 bases lay between the germline ends. The germline V gene encodes CDR1 SNHLY and CDR2 FYNNEI. The CDR3 region has the DNA TGTGCCAGCAGGAAAGCAAAGCAGTACTTC. Protein sequence: CASRKAKQYF. Full variable domain (outside the CDR3, taken from reference TRBV2 and TRBJ2-7): EPEVTQTPSHQVTQMGQEVILRCVPISNHLYFYWYRQILGQKVEFLVSFYNNEISEKSEIFDDQFSVERPDGSNFTLKIRSTKLEDSAMYFCASRKAKQYFGPGTRLTVT.